Sequencing of this T cell receptor (beta chain) was carried out in a study of T cells after yellow fever vaccination. Study outcomes and limitations: Overall, a small share of clonotypes was seen in both CD4 and CD8 compartments. Abundant clonotypes from the bulk population could contaminate FACS-sorted repertoires. Booster samples showed a return of most primary-vaccination clones (about 97% CD4, about 85% CD8).

This clonotype was seen repeatedly, ten times or more. Its cognate antigen is unknown. The CDR3 is 13 residues long. Trimming stripped 7 bases from V and 7 bases from J, with 14 bases between. CDR1 is ENHRY and CDR2 is SYGVKD in the germline V gene. TCR cDNA, made by 5'RACE template switching, carried an added universal primer site and UMIs. A single record per CDR3 protein comes from TCRdb applying MiXCR to the 5' RACE reads. The sample has 250,000 to 300,000 distinct CDR3 sequences; around 4.9% are singletons. The V and J genes are TRBV10-3 and TRBJ1-5, with TRBD1 as a possible D gene (6 bases). This receptor was taken from a man aged 18 to 30 who received the YFV17D yellow fever vaccine. The input for sequencing was CD4+ T cells sorted from PBMCs, taken on the day of the yellow fever booster vaccination. CDR3 loop: CAITRDTEQPQHF. CDR3 bases: TGTGCCATCACTCGGGACACCGAACAGCCCCAGCATTTT.